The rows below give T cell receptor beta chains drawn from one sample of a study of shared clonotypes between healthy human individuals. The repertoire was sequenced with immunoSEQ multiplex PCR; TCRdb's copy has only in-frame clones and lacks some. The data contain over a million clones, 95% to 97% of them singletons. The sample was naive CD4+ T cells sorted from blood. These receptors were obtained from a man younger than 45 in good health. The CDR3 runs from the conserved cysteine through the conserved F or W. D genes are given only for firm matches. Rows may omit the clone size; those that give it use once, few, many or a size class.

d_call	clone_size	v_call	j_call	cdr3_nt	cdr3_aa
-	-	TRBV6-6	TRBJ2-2	TGTGCCAGCACTTCGACTATGACGAACACCGGGGAGCTGTTTTTT	CASTSTMTNTGELFF
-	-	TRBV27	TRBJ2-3	TGTGCCAGCAGTGGGCTCACAGATACGCAGTATTTT	CASSGLTDTQYF
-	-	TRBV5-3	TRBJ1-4	TGTGCCAGAAGCTCTCAGGGGCTGGCAGGACTTAGTGAAAAACTGTTTTTT	CARSSQGLAGLSEKLFF
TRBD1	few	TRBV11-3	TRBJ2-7	TGTGCCAGCAGCTTAGGAACCGGGACAGGGGTGTACGAGCAGTACTTC	CASSLGTGTGVYEQYF
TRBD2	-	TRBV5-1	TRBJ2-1	TGCGCCAGCAGCTTGGCTAGCGGGAGGGGAAGATACAATGAGCAGTTCTTC	CASSLASGRGRYNEQFF
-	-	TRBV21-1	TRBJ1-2	TGTGCCAGGGGACAGGGCATCGGCTACACCTTC	CARGQGIGYTF
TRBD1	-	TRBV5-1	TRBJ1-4	TGCGCCAGCAGCTCCGGACAGGGAACTAATGAAAAACTGTTTTTT	CASSSGQGTNEKLFF
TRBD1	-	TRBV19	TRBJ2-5	TGTGCCAGTAGTACCCCGGACAGGGTTTACGAGACCCAGTACTTC	CASSTPDRVYETQYF
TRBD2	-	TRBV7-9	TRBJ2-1	TGTGCCAGCAGCTTAGAGACTAGCGGGACGGAGCAGTTCTTC	CASSLETSGTEQFF
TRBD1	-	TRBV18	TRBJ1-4	TGTGCCAGCTCACCGGGACAGGGCAGTGAAAAACTGTTTTTT	CASSPGQGSEKLFF
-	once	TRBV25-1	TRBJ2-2	TGTGCCAGCTCCCCGTATGCGCGCGGGGAGCTGTTTTTT	CASSPYARGELFF
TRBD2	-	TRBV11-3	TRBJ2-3	TGTGCCAGCAGCTTAAAACTAGCGGGAGCCAGGGATACGCAGTATTTT	CASSLKLAGARDTQYF
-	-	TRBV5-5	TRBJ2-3	TGTGCCAGCAGCTTGGCCATGGGGACAGATACGCAGTATTTT	CASSLAMGTDTQYF
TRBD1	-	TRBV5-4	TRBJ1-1	TGTGCCAGCACGGACAGGGCCATGAACACTGAAGCTTTCTTT	CASTDRAMNTEAFF
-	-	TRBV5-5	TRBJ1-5	TGTGCCAGCAGCTTGGCGGCAGGACGTGCTGGGCCCCAGCATTTT	CASSLAAGRAGPQHF
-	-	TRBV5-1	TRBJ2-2	TGCGCCAGCAGCGTACGGACGGAATACACCGGGGAGCTGTTTTTT	CASSVRTEYTGELFF
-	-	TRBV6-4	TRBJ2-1	TGTGCCAGCAGCCGGTCGGGTTACGAGCAGTTCTTC	CASSRSGYEQFF
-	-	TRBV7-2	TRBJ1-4	TGTGCCAGCAGCCCGATGAGGGGTGAAAAACTGTTTTTT	CASSPMRGEKLFF
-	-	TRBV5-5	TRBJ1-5	TGTGCCAGCAGTTTGACCGACAGTTTGCCCCAGCATTTT	CASSLTDSLPQHF
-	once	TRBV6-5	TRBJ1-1	TGTGCCAGCAGTTACGGGGTATGGAACACTGAAGCTTTCTTT	CASSYGVWNTEAFF
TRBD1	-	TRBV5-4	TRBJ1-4	TGTGCCAGCAGCTCGGCCAGGGGGGTAAATGAAAAACTGTTTTTT	CASSSARGVNEKLFF
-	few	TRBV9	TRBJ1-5	TGTGCCAGCAGCGCCGGACTGTGGGATCAGCCCCAGCATTTT	CASSAGLWDQPQHF
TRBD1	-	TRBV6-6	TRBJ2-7	TGTGCCAGCAGCCGAGTACAGGGGGCTGACGAGCAGTACTTC	CASSRVQGADEQYF
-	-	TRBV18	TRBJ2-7	TGTGCCAGCTCAGCTTACAACAGGGACTACGAGCAGTACTTC	CASSAYNRDYEQYF
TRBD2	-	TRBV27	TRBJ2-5	TGTGCCAGCAGTTTAGGGCTAGCGGGAATAGAGACCCAGTACTTC	CASSLGLAGIETQYF
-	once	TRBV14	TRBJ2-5	TGTGCCAGCAGCTCAAGAAGGTTAGAGACCCAGTACTTC	CASSSRRLETQYF
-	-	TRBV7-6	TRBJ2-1	TGTGCCAGCAGCCCCTTCTCTGAAAATGAGCAGTTCTTC	CASSPFSENEQFF
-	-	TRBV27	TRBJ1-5	TGTGCCAGCAGTTTAAGGGGAAGCAATCAGCCCCAGCATTTT	CASSLRGSNQPQHF
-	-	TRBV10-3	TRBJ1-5	TGTGCCAGCGGGACGGGGGATCAGCCCCAGCATTTT	CASGTGDQPQHF
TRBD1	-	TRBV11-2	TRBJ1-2	TGTGCCAGCAGCCACGGGACAGTGCAGGGTGAATACACCTTC	CASSHGTVQGEYTF
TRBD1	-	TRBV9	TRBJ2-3	TGTGCCAGCAGCGTCTCGGGACAGCGCACAGATACGCAGTATTTT	CASSVSGQRTDTQYF
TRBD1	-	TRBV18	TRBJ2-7	TGTGCCAGCTCACCCCTGGGACAGGGCAACGAGCAGTACTTC	CASSPLGQGNEQYF
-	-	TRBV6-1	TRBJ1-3	TGTGCCAGCAGTGAATCCATTAACTCTGGAAACACCATATATTTT	CASSESINSGNTIYF
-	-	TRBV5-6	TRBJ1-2	TGTGCCAGCAGCCCCCAATCAACTTATGGCTACACCTTC	CASSPQSTYGYTF
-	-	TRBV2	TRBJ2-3	TGTGCCAGCAGTGTTTTAAGGACAGCAATTAGCACAGATACGCAGTATTTT	CASSVLRTAISTDTQYF
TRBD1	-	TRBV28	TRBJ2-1	TGTGCCAGCAGCGGTCCGGGACAGGGATCGGAGCAGTTCTTC	CASSGPGQGSEQFF
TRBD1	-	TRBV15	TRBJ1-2	TGTGCCACCAGCAGAGAAGGACAGGAAGATGGCTACACCTTC	CATSREGQEDGYTF
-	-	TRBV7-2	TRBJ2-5	TGTGCCAGCAGCGCACCGACAGGATACGTCGAGACCCAGTACTTC	CASSAPTGYVETQYF